A selection of T cell receptor beta chains follows, all from one sample in a study of blood T cell repertoires in COVID-19. Produced via immunoSEQ multiplex PCR; TCRdb's table is partial and in-frame only. This sample has 350,000 or so clones, with 70% to 90% found just once. The specimen sequenced was peripheral blood. The receptors stem from a young woman with COVID-19, enrolled during active disease. The CDR3 runs from the conserved cysteine through the conserved F or W. A D gene is named only where the DNA matches it firmly. Size values are once, few and many counts, or a class for expanded clones, and some rows have none.

v_gene	d_gene	j_gene	len	abundance	CDR3nt	CDR3aa
TRBV7-6	TRBD2	TRBJ2-1	17	-	TGTGCCAGCAGCTTGGAGGTGGGAGGGCCTTCCTACAATGAGCAGTTCTTC	CASSLEVGGPSYNEQFF
TRBV6-5	-	TRBJ1-5	15	few	TGTGCCAGCAGAGCCCAGAGGATTAGCAATCAGCCCCAGCATTTT	CASRAQRISNQPQHF
TRBV6-4	-	TRBJ2-3	14	-	TGTGCCAGCAGAGAGCATTACAGCACAGATACGCAGTATTTT	CASREHYSTDTQYF
TRBV7-6	-	TRBJ2-7	13	-	TGTGCCAGCAGCTTAGTGTACCAGGGTGAGCAGTACTTC	CASSLVYQGEQYF
TRBV12-3/TRBV12-4	TRBD2	TRBJ2-7	13	-	TGTGCCAGCAGTTTCGGAGCGGGAGGAGAGCAGTACTTC	CASSFGAGGEQYF
TRBV7-2	TRBD2	TRBJ2-1	15	many	TGTGCCAGCAGCTTATCCCCTAGCGGGAGCAATGAGCAGTTCTTC	CASSLSPSGSNEQFF
TRBV5-1	-	TRBJ2-5	15	-	TGCGCCAGCAGCGTTACACCCGCGGGATCAGAGACCCAGTACTTC	CASSVTPAGSETQYF
TRBV2	TRBD1	TRBJ1-4	15	once	TGTGCCAGCAGTGAAGTAGGCAGGGGGAATGAAAAACTGTTTTTT	CASSEVGRGNEKLFF
TRBV7-6	-	TRBJ2-7	16	-	TGTGCCAGCAGCTTAGTGGGCATTGAGTCGATTGGCGAGCAGTACTTC	CASSLVGIESIGEQYF
TRBV10-3	-	TRBJ2-7	14	-	TGTGCCATCAGTGAGTCAACAGTGCCCTACGAGCAGTACTTC	CAISESTVPYEQYF
TRBV27	TRBD1	TRBJ2-7	14	-	TGTGCCAGCAGTTTATCTGGGACAGGGGGCGGGAAGTACTTC	CASSLSGTGGGKYF
TRBV11-1	-	TRBJ2-3	15	-	TGTGCCAGCAGCTTACGACCGGGAAGCACAGATACGCAGTATTTT	CASSLRPGSTDTQYF
TRBV27	-	TRBJ2-3	15	-	TGTGCCAGCAGTCTCGTTAGGGGACTCACAGATACGCAGTATTTT	CASSLVRGLTDTQYF
TRBV5-4	-	TRBJ2-5	14	-	TGTGCCAGCAGCTTGAAACAGGGCAAAGAGACCCAGTACTTC	CASSLKQGKETQYF
TRBV7-6	TRBD2	TRBJ2-3	15	-	TGTGCCAGCAGCTTAGGGGGAGGGAACACAGATACGCAGTATTTT	CASSLGGGNTDTQYF
TRBV9	TRBD1	TRBJ2-5	16	-	TGTGCCAGCAGCGCCGTGGGACAGGGGGCCCAAGAGACCCAGTACTTC	CASSAVGQGAQETQYF
TRBV7-8	TRBD2	TRBJ2-5	15	-	TGTGCCAGCAGCAGGGGACTAGCGACCCAAGAGACCCAGTACTTC	CASSRGLATQETQYF
TRBV6-6	TRBD1	TRBJ2-7	14	-	TGTGCCAGCAGCAGGACAGGGATCTCCTACGAGCAGTACTTC	CASSRTGISYEQYF
TRBV7-9	TRBD2	TRBJ2-1	15	-	TGTGCCAGCAGCCTAGCGGGTAACAGGAAAAATGAGCAGTTCTTC	CASSLAGNRKNEQFF
TRBV7-9	TRBD1	TRBJ1-2	13	-	TGTGCCACCAGGGAGAGGGGGCCCTATGGCTACACCTTC	CATRERGPYGYTF
TRBV27	-	TRBJ2-7	14	-	TGTGCCAGCAGTTCCAACATGGGCGGGACTCAGCAGTACTTC	CASSSNMGGTQQYF
TRBV11-3	TRBD1	TRBJ2-7	15	-	TGTGCCAGCAGCTCAGGACAGGGAGCTCCAGGCGAGCAGTACTTC	CASSSGQGAPGEQYF
TRBV2	-	TRBJ2-1	13	-	TGTGCCAGCAAAGTAGCGGAGCGTTCCCCTTACTTCTTC	CASKVAERSPYFF
TRBV7-6	TRBD1	TRBJ2-1	14	-	TGTGCCAGCAGCACGGGACAGGGGGACAATGAGCAGTTCTTC	CASSTGQGDNEQFF
TRBV7-3	-	TRBJ1-1	11	-	TGTGCCAGCAGCCAGGGCTCTGAAGCTTTCTTT	CASSQGSEAFF
TRBV7-2	-	TRBJ1-1	14	-	TGTGCCAGCAGCTTCATAGTTATGAACACTGAAGCTTTCTTT	CASSFIVMNTEAFF
TRBV28	-	TRBJ1-1	13	-	TGTGCCAGCAGCCTCACGGGTGATGCTGAAGCTTTCTTT	CASSLTGDAEAFF
TRBV9	-	TRBJ2-3	14	-	TGTGCCAGCAGCCCGCGGCCTTCCACAGATACGCAGTATTTT	CASSPRPSTDTQYF
TRBV4-1	TRBD1	TRBJ2-3	15	-	TGCGCCAGCAGCCAGGGACAGGGAGACACAGATACGCAGTATTTT	CASSQGQGDTDTQYF
TRBV5-1	TRBD1	TRBJ2-7	15	few	TGCGCCAGCAGCTTGGCTAGGGGGCGCGCCTACGAGCAGTACTTC	CASSLARGRAYEQYF
TRBV5-1	TRBD1	TRBJ2-7	14	-	TGCGCCAGCAGCTTAGGGACAGGAGCCTACGAGCAGTACTTC	CASSLGTGAYEQYF
TRBV5-6	TRBD1	TRBJ2-7	16	-	TGTGCCAGCAGCTTAAGGCTAGGGACAGGGATCTACGAGCAGTACTTC	CASSLRLGTGIYEQYF
TRBV7-8	-	TRBJ1-6	15	-	TGTGCCAGCAGCCCGCGGACGTCGGGAGGTTCACCCCTCCACTTT	CASSPRTSGGSPLHF
TRBV19	-	TRBJ2-1	14	-	TGTGCCAGTAGCGAAGGGGGAGACTACAATGAGCAGTTCTTC	CASSEGGDYNEQFF
TRBV5-1	TRBD2	TRBJ2-3	17	-	TGCGCCAGCAGCTACTGGACTAGCGGAGCTAGCACAGATACGCAGTATTTT	CASSYWTSGASTDTQYF
TRBV25-1	TRBD1	TRBJ1-6	15	-	TGTGCCAGCAGTGCTTGGACAGGGAATAATTCACCCCTCCACTTT	CASSAWTGNNSPLHF
TRBV28	-	TRBJ2-7	15	-	TGTGCCAGCAGTTCTGACAGGATCCTGATTTACGAGCAGTACTTC	CASSSDRILIYEQYF
TRBV7-8	TRBD1	TRBJ1-6	16	once	TGTGCCAGCAGCTCGGTCCCGGGACAGGGGAATTCACCCCTCCACTTT	CASSSVPGQGNSPLHF
TRBV9	-	TRBJ1-2	15	-	TGTGCCAGCAGCCCCCGGGGGAGGGGGGCTAATGGCTACACCTTC	CASSPRGRGANGYTF
TRBV14	-	TRBJ1-6	17	-	TGTGCCAGCAGCCAACTTGGGGCCCTATTTCCCGAATCACCCCTCCACTTT	CASSQLGALFPESPLHF
TRBV5-5	TRBD2	TRBJ2-7	20	-	TGTGCCAGCAGCGGCCGATTGACGTCGGGACTAGCGGGACGAGCCTACGAGCAGTACTTC	CASSGRLTSGLAGRAYEQYF
TRBV28	-	TRBJ2-7	16	-	TGTGCCAGCAGTCCAGTCTCGTGGGGGGACTCCTACGAGCAGTACTTC	CASSPVSWGDSYEQYF
TRBV18	-	TRBJ2-2	14	-	TGTGCCACCTCCAAGACAGGGAACACCGGGGAGCTGTTTTTT	CATSKTGNTGELFF
TRBV11-2	-	TRBJ2-7	14	-	TGTGCCAGCAGCTTACAAGTTGGGGGGACCGAGCAGTACTTC	CASSLQVGGTEQYF
TRBV7-2	-	TRBJ2-1	15	once	TGTGCCAGCAGCCCGGGAGACACCTCCTACAATGAGCAGTTCTTC	CASSPGDTSYNEQFF
TRBV18	-	TRBJ1-1	14	few	TGTGCCAGCTCACCACGAGGTCGGGAGTCTGAAGCTTTCTTT	CASSPRGRESEAFF
TRBV5-1	TRBD2	TRBJ2-1	16	-	TGCGCCAGCAGCTTGGTTGGCGGGAGCTCCTACAATGAGCAGTTCTTC	CASSLVGGSSYNEQFF
TRBV12-3/TRBV12-4	TRBD1	TRBJ1-1	12	few	TGTGCCAGCAGTTTGACAGGGACTGAAGCTTTCTTT	CASSLTGTEAFF